This T cell receptor (beta chain) was sequenced during a study of STAT5B mutations in CD4+ large granular lymphocyte leukemia (dated by TCRdb to 2021 to 2024). Concerning the study at large: Among healthy controls, the CDR3 'QG' motif was associated with a particular HLA allele. The study compared the TCRbeta repertoires of patients with CD4+ T-cell large granular lymphocyte leukemia against those of healthy blood donors. The purity of purified fractions was confirmed by flow cytometry on FACSCanto II or FACSVerse to exceed 95% among lymphocytes. The paper as a whole reports these results and caveats: Enrichment of TRBV06-family usage was observed among the top patient clones (8/27) relative to healthy controls (2/35). Compared with healthy CD4+ repertoires, CD4-sorted patient repertoires appeared more clonal, and this difference remained even after the putative leukemic clones were removed. The data were not HLA-matched, and the higher clonality in CD4+ T-LGLL than in CD8+ T-LGLL could be due to the relatively small sample size. The main leukemic clonotypes were found to be private to each patient, although 25% of the main leukemic clonotypes were detected at low frequency in the non-leukemic repertoires of other patients.

TCRbeta rearrangements were sequenced from genomic DNA using the immunoSEQ assay at survey resolution. In the paper's pipeline: A lowest detectable productive clonotype frequency of 2.59 x 10-5 was observed in the TCR sequencing data. Analyses included only productive TCRbeta rearrangements, meaning complete and in-frame sequences. Clonality for each sample was calculated as Simpson clonality in the immunoSEQ Analyzer version 3.0. Clones were categorized by frequency as very rare, small, medium, large (1-20%) or hyperexpanded (>20%). OLGA 1.2.3 estimated generation probabilities, VDJtools produced V-gene circos plots, VDJdb was queried for specificities, and GLIPH identified CDR3 motifs. TCRdb limited this immuneACCESS table to in-frame rearrangements with V and J called. A share of clones is missing; checked studies link under half to unresolved V genes, and the rest is unexplained. V and J calls and clone size are copied from that table; D and trimming were computed from the DNA. The sample table shows fewer than 35,000 clones, and 70% to 75% are seen once. The ten largest clonotypes hold over 3% of the sample.

About this clone: What antigen it recognizes has not been identified. No clone much larger than this one lies a single base away; base qualities are absent.

The healthy controls were fewer than 45 blood donors, and the buffy coats of these donors were supplied by the Finnish Red Cross blood service. All TCR-sequenced material derived from peripheral blood: patient blood samples and healthy donor buffy coats. Peripheral blood mononuclear cells were isolated by Ficoll-Hypaque gradient centrifugation. CD4+ cells were magnetically purified from the buffy coats of healthy controls. Genomic DNA was extracted using the Gentra Puregene Cell and Tissue kit, and a Qubit 2.0 fluorometer was used to quantify it. CDR1 and CDR2 are drawn from the germline V gene: SGDLS, YYNGEE. The CDR3 starts with the cysteine, ends with the phenylalanine, and has 15 residues. The entry retains the CDR3 DNA only, 45 bases that are in frame from base 1. V and J are truncated by 3 bases and 5 bases respectively, leaving an intervening sequence of 14 bases.

Input material: CD4+ T cells from blood buffy coats. This chain joins TRBV9 to TRBJ1-4; TRBD1 could be the D gene, as 6 bases match. This TCR came from a human donor in good health. The CDR3 in this case is CASSAVQGPNEKLFF. In nucleotide form, the sequence is TGTGCCAGCAGCGCCGTACAGGGTCCAAATGAAAAACTGTTTTTT.